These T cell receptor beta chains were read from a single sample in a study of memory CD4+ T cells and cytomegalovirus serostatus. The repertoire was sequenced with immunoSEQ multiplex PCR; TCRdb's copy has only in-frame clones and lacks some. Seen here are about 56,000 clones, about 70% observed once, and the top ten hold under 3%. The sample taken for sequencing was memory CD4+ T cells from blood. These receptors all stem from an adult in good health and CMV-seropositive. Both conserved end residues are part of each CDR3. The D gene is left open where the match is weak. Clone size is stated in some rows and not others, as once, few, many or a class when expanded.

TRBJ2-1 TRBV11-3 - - TGTGCCAGCAGCTTAAGGGGGACGCCTTACAATGAGCAGTTCTTC CASSLRGTPYNEQFF
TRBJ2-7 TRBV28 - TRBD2 TGTGCCAGCAGTTTAGGGACTAGCGGGTACTACGAGCAGTACTTC CASSLGTSGYYEQYF
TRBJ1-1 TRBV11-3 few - TGTGCCAGCAGCTCCGCCGGGCCTATGAACACTGAAGCTTTCTTT CASSSAGPMNTEAFF
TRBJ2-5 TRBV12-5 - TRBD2 TGTGCTAGCACTTCTAGCGGGAAAGAGACCCAGTACTTC CASTSSGKETQYF
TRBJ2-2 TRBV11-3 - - TGTGCCAGCAGTCGGGGACCTACCGGGGAGCTGTTTTTT CASSRGPTGELFF
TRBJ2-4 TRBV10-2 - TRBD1 TGCGCCAGCAGTGAGTCGAATGGCAGGGGGGCCAAAAACATTCAGTACTTC CASSESNGRGAKNIQYF
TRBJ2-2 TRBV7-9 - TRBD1 TGTGCCAGCAGCCCACCAACCGGGACAGAGGCCGGGGAGCTGTTTTTT CASSPPTGTEAGELFF
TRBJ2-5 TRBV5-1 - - TGCGCCAGCAGCTCTCTAGAACTCCGAGAGACCCAGTACTTC CASSSLELRETQYF
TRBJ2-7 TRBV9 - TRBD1 TGTGCCAGCAGCGTAGGATCGACAGGGTGGGTTAGCGAGCAGTACTTC CASSVGSTGWVSEQYF
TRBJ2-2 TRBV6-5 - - TGTGCCAGCCTAGGAGGCCCCGGGGAGCTGTTTTTT CASLGGPGELFF
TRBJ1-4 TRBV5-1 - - TGCGCCAGCAGCTTCCCACCTCCCAATGAAAAACTGTTTTTT CASSFPPPNEKLFF
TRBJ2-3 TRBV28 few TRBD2 TGTGCCAGCAGTTTATCGGGAGGGGCAGACTACACAGATACGCAGTATTTT CASSLSGGADYTDTQYF
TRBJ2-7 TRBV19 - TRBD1 TGTGCCAGTAGTACCGACCAGGGGGCTAAAGAGCAGTACTTC CASSTDQGAKEQYF
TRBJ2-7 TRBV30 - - TGTGCCTTGGACAGCCAGAGCACCTACGAGCAGTACTTC CALDSQSTYEQYF
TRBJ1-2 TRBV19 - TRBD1 TGTGCCAGTAGTATGACAGGGGGCTCATATGGCTACACCTTC CASSMTGGSYGYTF
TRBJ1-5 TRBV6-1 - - TGTGCCAGCAGTGAGCACCCCAATCAGCCCCAGCATTTT CASSEHPNQPQHF
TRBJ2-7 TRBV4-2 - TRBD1 TGTGCCAGCAGCCAGGACCGGGACAGAGTTCCCTACGAGCAGTACTTC CASSQDRDRVPYEQYF
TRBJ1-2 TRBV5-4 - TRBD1 TGTGCCAGCAGCTATAAACAGGGGGCTTTGAGCTATGGCTACACCTTC CASSYKQGALSYGYTF
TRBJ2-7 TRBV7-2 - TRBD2 TGTGCCAGCAGCCAGACGGCGGGAGGCGCCTACGAGCAGTACTTC CASSQTAGGAYEQYF
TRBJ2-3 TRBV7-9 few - TGTGCCAGCAGCTCTATTACAGATACGCAGTATTTT CASSSITDTQYF
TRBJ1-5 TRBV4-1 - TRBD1 TGCGCCAGCAGCCAAGTCTGGACAGGGGGCAATCAGCCCCAGCATTTT CASSQVWTGGNQPQHF
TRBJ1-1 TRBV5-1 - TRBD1 TGCGCCAGCAGCGCGCCTTCGGGACAGACTGTCACTGAAGCTTTCTTT CASSAPSGQTVTEAFF
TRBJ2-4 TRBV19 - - TGTGCCAGCAGCCGGACGGAAGGGGCCAAAAACATTCAGTACTTC CASSRTEGAKNIQYF
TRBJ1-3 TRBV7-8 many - TGTGCCAGCAGCTTAGAGCGGTTATCTGGAAACACCATATATTTT CASSLERLSGNTIYF
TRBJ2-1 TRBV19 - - TGTGCCAGTAGTAAGACAGGAGGGGATGAGCAGTTCTTC CASSKTGGDEQFF
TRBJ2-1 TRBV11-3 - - TGTGCCAGCAGCTTAATATTAGGAGGACTTAGCTCCTACAATGAGCAGTTCTTC CASSLILGGLSSYNEQFF
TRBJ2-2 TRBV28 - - TGTGCCAGCTTGAGGGGTGGGGAGCTGTTTTTT CASLRGGELFF
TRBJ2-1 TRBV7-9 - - TGTGCCAGCAGCTTAGCAATTGGCAATGAGCAGTTCTTC CASSLAIGNEQFF
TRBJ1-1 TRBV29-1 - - TGCAGCGTCCCCATCTGGAGGGGTATCGACACTGAAGCTTTCTTT CSVPIWRGIDTEAFF
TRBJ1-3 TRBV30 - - TGTGCCTGGAGTTTAACAGGGCGCTCTGGAAACACCATATATTTT CAWSLTGRSGNTIYF
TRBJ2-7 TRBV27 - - TGTGCCAGCAGTTTATCGTCAGCTGGGGGGTATCCCTCCGAGCAGTACTTC CASSLSSAGGYPSEQYF
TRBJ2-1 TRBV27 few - TGTGCCAGCAGCCGTCGGGCGGGCAACGCTCACAATGAGCAGTTCTTC CASSRRAGNAHNEQFF
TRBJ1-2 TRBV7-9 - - TGTGCCAGCAGCCCAGTGGGGCTGGGGAACTATGGCTACACCTTC CASSPVGLGNYGYTF
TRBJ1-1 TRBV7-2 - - TGTGCCAGCAGCTTAGTTGGGGTCCGGGACGGAGGCGCTGAAGCTTTCTTT CASSLVGVRDGGAEAFF
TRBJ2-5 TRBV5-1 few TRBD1 TGCGCCAGCAGCTTGGACAGGGGAGCAGGGACCCAGTACTTC CASSLDRGAGTQYF
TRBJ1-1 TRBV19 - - TGTGCCAGTAGTCCGAGACAGGTGGTTGGGGAAGCTTTCTTT CASSPRQVVGEAFF
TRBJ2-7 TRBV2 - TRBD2 TGTGCCAGCATGAATAGCGGGAGCTCCGAGCAGTACTTC CASMNSGSSEQYF